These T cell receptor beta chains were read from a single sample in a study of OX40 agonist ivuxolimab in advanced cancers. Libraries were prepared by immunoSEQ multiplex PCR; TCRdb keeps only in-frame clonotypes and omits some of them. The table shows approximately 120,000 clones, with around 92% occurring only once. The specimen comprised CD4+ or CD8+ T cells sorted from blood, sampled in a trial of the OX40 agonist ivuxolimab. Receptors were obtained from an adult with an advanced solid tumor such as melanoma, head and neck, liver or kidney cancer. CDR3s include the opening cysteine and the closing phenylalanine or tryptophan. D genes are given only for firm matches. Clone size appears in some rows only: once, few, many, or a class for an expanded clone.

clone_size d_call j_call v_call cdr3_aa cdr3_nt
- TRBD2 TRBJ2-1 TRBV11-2 CASSLGASGIGVDEQFF TGTGCCAGCAGCTTAGGGGCTAGCGGGATAGGAGTAGATGAGCAGTTCTTC
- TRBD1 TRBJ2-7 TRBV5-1 CASSLKLGQGADEQYF TGCGCCAGCAGCCTAAAACTGGGACAGGGGGCTGACGAGCAGTACTTC
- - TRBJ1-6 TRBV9 CASSVAANSPLHF TGTGCCAGCAGCGTAGCGGCGAATTCACCCCTCCACTTT
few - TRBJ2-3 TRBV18 CASSPPGTDTQYF TGTGCCAGCTCACCACCGGGGACAGATACGCAGTATTTT
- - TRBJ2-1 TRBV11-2 CASSLEGSSYNEQFF TGTGCCAGCAGCTTAGAGGGGAGCTCCTACAATGAGCAGTTCTTC
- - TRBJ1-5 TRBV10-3 CAISNHRDSNQPQHF TGTGCCATCAGTAACCACAGGGATAGCAATCAGCCCCAGCATTTT
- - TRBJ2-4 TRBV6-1 CASISTPQGRGIQYF TGTGCCAGCATTTCGACACCTCAGGGCCGGGGCATTCAGTACTTC
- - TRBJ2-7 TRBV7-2 CASTNKVAGAYEQYF TGTGCCAGCACCAATAAGGTGGCAGGGGCCTACGAGCAGTACTTC
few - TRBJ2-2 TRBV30 CAWSGGEWGTGELFF TGTGCCTGGAGTGGGGGGGAATGGGGCACCGGGGAGCTGTTTTTT
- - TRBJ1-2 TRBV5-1 CASSLGIGVNYGYTF TGCGCCAGCAGCTTGGGCATCGGCGTTAACTATGGCTACACCTTC
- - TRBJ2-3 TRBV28 CASSYPDTQYF TGTGCCAGCAGTTACCCAGATACGCAGTATTTT
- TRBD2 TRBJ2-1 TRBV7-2 CASSSGLAKNNEQFF TGTGCCAGCAGCTCGGGACTAGCCAAGAACAATGAGCAGTTCTTC
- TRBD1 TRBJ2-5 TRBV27 CASSRKGQGARETQYF TGTGCCAGCAGTCGCAAGGGACAGGGGGCGAGGGAGACCCAGTACTTC
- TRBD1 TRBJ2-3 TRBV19 CASSISTGGDTQYF TGTGCCAGTAGTATCTCTACAGGGGGAGATACGCAGTATTTT
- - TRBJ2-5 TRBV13 CASSWGTSQETQYF TGTGCCAGCAGCTGGGGGACATCCCAAGAGACCCAGTACTTC
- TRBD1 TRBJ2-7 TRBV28 CASPLDRKTYEQYF TGTGCCAGCCCTTTGGACAGGAAAACCTACGAGCAGTACTTC
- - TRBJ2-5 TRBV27 CASSYYPSLGETQYF TGTGCCAGCAGTTACTACCCTTCCTTGGGAGAGACCCAGTACTTC
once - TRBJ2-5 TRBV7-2 CASSTSQIQETQYF TGTGCCAGCAGCACATCCCAAATTCAAGAGACCCAGTACTTC
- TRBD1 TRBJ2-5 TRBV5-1 CASSSRQGQETQYF TGCGCCAGCAGCTCCCGACAGGGGCAAGAGACCCAGTACTTC
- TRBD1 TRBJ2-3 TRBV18 CASSPGQGAWTGTDTQYF TGTGCCAGCTCACCGGGACAGGGGGCCTGGACTGGCACAGATACGCAGTATTTT
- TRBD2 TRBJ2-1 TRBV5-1 CASSPGTSTDEQFF TGCGCCAGCAGCCCCGGGACTAGCACCGATGAGCAGTTCTTC
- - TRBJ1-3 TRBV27 CASSNNGRFGNTIYF TGTGCCAGCAGTAACAACGGACGGTTTGGAAACACCATATATTTT
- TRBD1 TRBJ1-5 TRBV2 CASSGTGGSNQPQHF TGTGCCAGCAGTGGGACAGGGGGGAGCAATCAGCCCCAGCATTTT
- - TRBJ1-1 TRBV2 CASTAGMNTEAFF TGTGCCAGCACGGCAGGGATGAACACTGAAGCTTTCTTT
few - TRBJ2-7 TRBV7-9 CASSLAGGIGEQYF TGTGCCAGCAGCTTAGCGGGGGGAATTGGCGAGCAGTACTTC
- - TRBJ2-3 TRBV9 CASSVLGPGFTDTQYF TGTGCCAGCAGCGTCCTCGGTCCAGGATTCACAGATACGCAGTATTTT
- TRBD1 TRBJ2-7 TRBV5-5 CASFPDRASYEQYF TGTGCCAGCTTCCCGGACAGGGCTTCCTACGAGCAGTACTTC
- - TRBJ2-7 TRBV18 CASSTSYEQYF TGTGCCAGCTCAACTAGCTACGAGCAGTACTTC
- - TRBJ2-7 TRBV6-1 CASSGTRGYEQYF TGTGCCAGCAGCGGGACACGGGGCTACGAGCAGTACTTC
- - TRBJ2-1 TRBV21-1 CASSYPRDSSYNEQFF TGTGCCAGCAGCTATCCCAGGGATAGCTCCTACAATGAGCAGTTCTTC
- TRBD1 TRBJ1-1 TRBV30 CAWRRDRYTEAFF TGTGCCTGGAGAAGGGACAGGTACACTGAAGCTTTCTTT
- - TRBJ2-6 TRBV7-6 CASSLSLYGSGANVLTF TGTGCCAGCAGCTTAAGCCTTTACGGGAGCGGGGCCAACGTCCTGACTTTC
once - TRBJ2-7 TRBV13 CASSPPLEENYEQYF TGTGCCAGCAGCCCCCCCTTGGAGGAAAACTACGAGCAGTACTTC
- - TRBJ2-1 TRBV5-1 CASSLPPGAYNEQFF TGCGCCAGCAGCTTGCCCCCAGGGGCCTACAATGAGCAGTTCTTC
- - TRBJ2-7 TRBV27 CASSLGGSYEQYF TGTGCCAGCAGTTTGGGAGGTTCCTACGAGCAGTACTTC
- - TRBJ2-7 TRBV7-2 CASSLPAGVGEQYF TGTGCCAGCAGCTTACCGGCAGGGGTGGGCGAGCAGTACTTC
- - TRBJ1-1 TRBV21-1 CASSKGGRVFGTEAFF TGTGCCAGCAGCAAAGGCGGCAGGGTATTTGGCACTGAAGCTTTCTTT
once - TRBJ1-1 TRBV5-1 CASSLNRVGTEAFF TGCGCCAGCAGCCTCAACAGGGTAGGCACTGAAGCTTTCTTT
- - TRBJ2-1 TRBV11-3 CASSLVDTEQFF TGTGCCAGCAGCTTAGTGGATACTGAGCAGTTCTTC
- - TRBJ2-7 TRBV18 CASSPPPGQYITYEQYF TGTGCCAGCTCACCACCGCCCGGACAGTATATTACCTACGAGCAGTACTTC
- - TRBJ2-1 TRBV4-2 CASSQDLDRGSYNEQFF TGTGCCAGCAGCCAAGATTTGGACCGTGGCTCCTACAATGAGCAGTTCTTC
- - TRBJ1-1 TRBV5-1 CASSLNSQNTEAFF TGCGCCAGCAGCTTGAACAGCCAGAACACTGAAGCTTTCTTT
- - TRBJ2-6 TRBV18 CASSPGGAGANVLTF TGTGCCAGCTCACCGGGGGGCGCTGGGGCCAACGTCCTGACTTTC
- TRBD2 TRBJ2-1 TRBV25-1 CASSGLSGRVGNNEQFF TGTGCCAGCAGTGGGCTTTCCGGGAGGGTTGGGAACAATGAGCAGTTCTTC
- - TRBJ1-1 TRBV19 CASSIGWGGDTEAFF TGTGCCAGTAGTATAGGTTGGGGGGGTGACACTGAAGCTTTCTTT
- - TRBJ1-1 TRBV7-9 CASSNGLALPINTEAFF TGTGCCAGCAGCAACGGACTTGCCCTTCCTATTAACACTGAAGCTTTCTTT
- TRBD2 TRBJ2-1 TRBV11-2 CASSLESGNAQFF TGTGCCAGCAGCTTAGAGAGCGGGAATGCGCAGTTCTTC
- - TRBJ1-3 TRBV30 CAWSSSGNTIYF TGTGCCTGGAGTTCCTCTGGAAACACCATATATTTT
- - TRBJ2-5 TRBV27 CASSSIRGETQYF TGTGCCAGCAGTTCGATTCGGGGGGAGACCCAGTACTTC
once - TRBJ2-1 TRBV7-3 CASSSRTLGNEQFF TGTGCCAGCAGCTCCCGGACTCTGGGGAATGAGCAGTTCTTC
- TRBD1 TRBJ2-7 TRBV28 CASSLTMAGGYEQYF TGTGCCAGCAGTTTGACCATGGCAGGGGGCTACGAGCAGTACTTC
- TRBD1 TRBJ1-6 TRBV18 CASSPITGTGATPLHF TGTGCCAGCTCACCAATTACCGGGACAGGAGCAACACCCCTCCACTTT
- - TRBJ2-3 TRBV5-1 CASSFRRPSSTDTQYF TGCGCCAGCAGCTTCCGTCGACCCTCTAGCACAGATACGCAGTATTTT
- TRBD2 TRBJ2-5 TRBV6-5 CASRAGGLPTQEQYF TGTGCCAGCAGGGCGGGAGGGCTCCCAACCCAAGAGCAGTACTTC
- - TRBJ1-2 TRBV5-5 CASRLDGTLVGYTF TGTGCCAGCAGACTAGACGGGACTCTCGTCGGCTACACCTTC